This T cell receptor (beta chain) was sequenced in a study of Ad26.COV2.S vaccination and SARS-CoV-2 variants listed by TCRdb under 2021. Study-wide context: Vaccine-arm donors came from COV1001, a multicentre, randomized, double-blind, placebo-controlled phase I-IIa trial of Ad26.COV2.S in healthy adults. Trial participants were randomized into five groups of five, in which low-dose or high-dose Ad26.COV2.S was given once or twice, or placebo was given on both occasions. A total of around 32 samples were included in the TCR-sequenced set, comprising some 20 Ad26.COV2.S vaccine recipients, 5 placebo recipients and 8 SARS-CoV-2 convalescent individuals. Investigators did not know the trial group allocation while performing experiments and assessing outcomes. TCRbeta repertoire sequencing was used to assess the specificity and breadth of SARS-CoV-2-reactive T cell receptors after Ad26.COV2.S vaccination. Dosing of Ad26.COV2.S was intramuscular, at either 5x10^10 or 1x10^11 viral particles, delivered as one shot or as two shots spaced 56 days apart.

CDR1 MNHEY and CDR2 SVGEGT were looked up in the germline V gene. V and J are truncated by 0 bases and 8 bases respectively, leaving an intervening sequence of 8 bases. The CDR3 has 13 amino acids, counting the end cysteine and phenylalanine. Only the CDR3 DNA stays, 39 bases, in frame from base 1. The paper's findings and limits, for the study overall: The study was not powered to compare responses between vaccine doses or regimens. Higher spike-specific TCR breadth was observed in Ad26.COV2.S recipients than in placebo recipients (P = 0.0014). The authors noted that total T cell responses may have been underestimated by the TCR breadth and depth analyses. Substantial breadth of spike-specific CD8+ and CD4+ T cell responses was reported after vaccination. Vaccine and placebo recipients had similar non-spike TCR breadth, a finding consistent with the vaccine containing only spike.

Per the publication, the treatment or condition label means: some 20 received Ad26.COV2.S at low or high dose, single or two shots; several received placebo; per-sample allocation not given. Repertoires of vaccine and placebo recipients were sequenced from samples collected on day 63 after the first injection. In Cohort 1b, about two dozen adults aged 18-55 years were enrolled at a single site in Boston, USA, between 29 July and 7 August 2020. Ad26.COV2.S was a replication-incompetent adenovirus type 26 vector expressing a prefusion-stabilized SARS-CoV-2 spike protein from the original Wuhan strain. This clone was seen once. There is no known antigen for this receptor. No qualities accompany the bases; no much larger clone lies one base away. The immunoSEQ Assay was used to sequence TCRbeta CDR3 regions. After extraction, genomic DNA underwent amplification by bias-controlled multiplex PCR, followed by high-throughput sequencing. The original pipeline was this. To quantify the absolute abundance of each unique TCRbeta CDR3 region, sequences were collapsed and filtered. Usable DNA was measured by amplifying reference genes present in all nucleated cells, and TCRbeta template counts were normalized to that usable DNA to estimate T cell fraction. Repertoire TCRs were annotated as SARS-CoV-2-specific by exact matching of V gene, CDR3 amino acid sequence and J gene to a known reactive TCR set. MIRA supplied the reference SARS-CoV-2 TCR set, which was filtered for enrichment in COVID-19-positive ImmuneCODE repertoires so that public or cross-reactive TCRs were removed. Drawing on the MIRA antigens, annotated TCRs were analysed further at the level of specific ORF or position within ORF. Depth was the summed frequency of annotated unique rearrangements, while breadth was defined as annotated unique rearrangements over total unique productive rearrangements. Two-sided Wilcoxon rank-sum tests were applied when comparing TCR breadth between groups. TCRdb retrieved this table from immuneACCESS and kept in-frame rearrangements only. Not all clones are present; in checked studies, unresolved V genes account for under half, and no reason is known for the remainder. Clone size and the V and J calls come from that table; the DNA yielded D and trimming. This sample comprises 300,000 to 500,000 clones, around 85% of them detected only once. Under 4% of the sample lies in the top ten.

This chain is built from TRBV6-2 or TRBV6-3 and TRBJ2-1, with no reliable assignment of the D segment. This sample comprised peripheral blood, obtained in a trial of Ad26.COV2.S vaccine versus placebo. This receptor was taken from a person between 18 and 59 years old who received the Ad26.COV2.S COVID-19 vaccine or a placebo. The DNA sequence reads TGTGCCAGCAGTTACTCTCAATATCATGAGCAGTTCTTC. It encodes CASSYSQYHEQFF.